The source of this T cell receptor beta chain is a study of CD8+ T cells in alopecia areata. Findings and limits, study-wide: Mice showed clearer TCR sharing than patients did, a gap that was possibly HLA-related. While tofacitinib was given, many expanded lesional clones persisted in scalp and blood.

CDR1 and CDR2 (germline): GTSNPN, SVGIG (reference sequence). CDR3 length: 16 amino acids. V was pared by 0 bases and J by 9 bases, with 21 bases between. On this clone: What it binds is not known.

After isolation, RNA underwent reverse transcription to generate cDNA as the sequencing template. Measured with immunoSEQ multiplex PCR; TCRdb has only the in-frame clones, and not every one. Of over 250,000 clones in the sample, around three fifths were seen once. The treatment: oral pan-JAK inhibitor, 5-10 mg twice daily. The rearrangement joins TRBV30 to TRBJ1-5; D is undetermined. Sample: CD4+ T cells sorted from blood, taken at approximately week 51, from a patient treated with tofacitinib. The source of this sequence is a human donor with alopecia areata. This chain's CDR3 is CAWSVQRQVIFRPQHF. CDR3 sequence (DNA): TGTGCCTGGAGTGTACAAAGGCAGGTAATCTTTAGGCCCCAGCATTTT.